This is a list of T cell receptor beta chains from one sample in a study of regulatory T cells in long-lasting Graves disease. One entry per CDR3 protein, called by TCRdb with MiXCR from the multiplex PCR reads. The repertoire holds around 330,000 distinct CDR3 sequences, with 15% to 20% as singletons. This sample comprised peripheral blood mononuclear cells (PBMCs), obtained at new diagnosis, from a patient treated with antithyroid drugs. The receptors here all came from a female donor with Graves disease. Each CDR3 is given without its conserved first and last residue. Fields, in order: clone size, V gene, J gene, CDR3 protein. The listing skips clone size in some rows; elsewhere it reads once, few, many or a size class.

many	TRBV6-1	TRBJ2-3	ASSKNRDDTQY
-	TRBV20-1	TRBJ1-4	SARDPGLSEKLF
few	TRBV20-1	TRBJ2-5	SARDQGLAGETQY
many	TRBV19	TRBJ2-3	ASSVGTAYAQY
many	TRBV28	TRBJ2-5	ASSSSLQGWVKETQY
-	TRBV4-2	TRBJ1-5	ASSQDDNQPQH
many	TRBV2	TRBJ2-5	ASSESTVLRETQY
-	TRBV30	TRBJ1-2	ASKPPIPGYGYT
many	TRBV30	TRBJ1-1	AWSVRAGAGEAF
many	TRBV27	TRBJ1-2	ASSSPGQGNYGYT
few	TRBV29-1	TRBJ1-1	SVEGMDSSEAF
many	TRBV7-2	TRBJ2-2	ASSPIVSTGELF
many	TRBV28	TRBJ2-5	ASNPTEGTGLAGVETQY
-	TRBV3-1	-	ASSHSSYEQY
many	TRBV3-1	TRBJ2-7	ASSLAQSYEQY
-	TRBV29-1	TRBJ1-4	SVFAENEKLF
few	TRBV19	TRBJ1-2	ASSILDGTFYT
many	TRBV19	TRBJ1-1	ASSKGQDFRGAF
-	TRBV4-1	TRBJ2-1	ASSPRTSVNEQF
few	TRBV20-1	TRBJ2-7	SAKGQGSYEQY
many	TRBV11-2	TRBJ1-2	ASSTDRAYGYT
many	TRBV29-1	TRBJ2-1	STGDFDEQF
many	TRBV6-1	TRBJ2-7	ASTNPGTSGRAGDEQY
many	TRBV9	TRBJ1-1	ASSVVGQGGTEAF
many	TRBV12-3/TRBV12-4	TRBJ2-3	ASSGIRDTQY
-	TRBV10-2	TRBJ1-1	ATEQGTEAF
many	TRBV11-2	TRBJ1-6	ASSASRDWSPLH
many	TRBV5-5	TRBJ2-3	ASSLTTSGSVADTQY
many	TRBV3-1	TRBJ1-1	ASSQEARATEAF
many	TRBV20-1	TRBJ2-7	SARGQRETYEQY
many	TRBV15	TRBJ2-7	ATSRDAGLDYEQY
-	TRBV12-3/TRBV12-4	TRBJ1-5	ASSLGTGGSHNQPQH
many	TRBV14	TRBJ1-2	ASSQDITGSYGYT
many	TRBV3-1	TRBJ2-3	ASSLSTNRDTQY
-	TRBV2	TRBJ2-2	ASSGTFALAGPNTGELF
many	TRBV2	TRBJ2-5	ASSGEGETQY
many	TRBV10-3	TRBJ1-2	AISEQTTSGGYT
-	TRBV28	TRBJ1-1	ASSPWTGEYTEAF
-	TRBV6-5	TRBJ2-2	ASSYLAPGTSGRGYTGELF
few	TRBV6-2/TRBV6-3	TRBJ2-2	ASSLLGASGSRRNTGELF
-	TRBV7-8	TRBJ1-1	ASSSSGLLNTEAF
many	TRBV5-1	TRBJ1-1	ASSLGYGRLTEAF
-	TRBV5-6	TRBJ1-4	ASSLGIRGPREKLF
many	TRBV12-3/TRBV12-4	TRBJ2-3	ASSFTLVGDTQY
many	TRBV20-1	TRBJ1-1	SASYMEGWTEAF
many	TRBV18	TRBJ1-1	ASSPLGQMNTEAF
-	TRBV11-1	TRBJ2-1	ASSLEGLWAGGKRYEQF
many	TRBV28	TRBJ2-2	ASSYLPPGHANTGELF
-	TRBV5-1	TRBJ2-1	ASSLNPVLRGEQF
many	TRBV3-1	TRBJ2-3	ASGLLAGAQDTQY
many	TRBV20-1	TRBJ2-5	SARNVAGGGSETQY
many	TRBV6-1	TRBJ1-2	ASSGGSGTLGYT
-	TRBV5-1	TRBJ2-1	ASSAIQNEQF
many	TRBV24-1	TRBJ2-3	ATSGTGGSDTQY
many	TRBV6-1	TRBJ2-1	ASRPLAGGRDEQF
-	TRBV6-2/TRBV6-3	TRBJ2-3	ASSPTSGSSNTQY
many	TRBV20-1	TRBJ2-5	SARSPSQEGETQY
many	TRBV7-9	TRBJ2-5	ASSLGLTQWETQY
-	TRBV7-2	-	ASSQKGNEQF